A single sample gave rise to the 20 T cell receptor beta chains below, sequenced in a study of T cell changes during pregnancy in multiple sclerosis. Profiling relied on immunoSEQ multiplex PCR, and the TCRdb table lists in-frame clones only, not all of them. The table records 45,000 to 55,000 clones, around nine tenths of them present only once. This specimen consisted of CD4+ T cells from peripheral blood mononuclear cells, obtained after pregnancy. The origin of the receptors is a female donor in good health, enrolled as a control in a pregnancy study.

In this sample, this clone turned up a few times. This sequence joins TRBV5-1 and TRBJ1-1, with D unresolved. V was cut by 0 bases and J by 7 bases, with 13 bases left in between. The CDR3 covers 14 residues. Germline V gene data show CDR1 as SGHRS and CDR2 as YFSETQ. For the CDR3, the DNA is TGCGCCAGCAGCTTGGGTGGAGAACCCAATGAAGCTTTCTTT. It yields the protein CASSLGGEPNEAFF.

The CDR3 loop is CACGPGTGAMNTEAFF. The CDR3 bases are TGTGCCTGTGGGCCGGGGACAGGGGCGATGAACACTGAAGCTTTCTTT. The chain is built from TRBV27 and TRBJ1-1, with 10 bases lining up with TRBD1. The CDR3 is made up of 16 amino acids. Germline-derived CDR1 and CDR2 are MNHEY and SMNVEV (reference sequence). With V trimmed by 11 bases and J by 0 bases, 12 bases remained unmatched.

In DNA form, the CDR3 reads TGTGCCAGCACCCAGGGATGGGGGGGGGTCGGGGAGCTGTTTTTT. This translates into CASTQGWGGVGELFF. The V and J genes are TRBV2 and TRBJ2-2, with TRBD2 matching over 7 bases. This CDR3 spans 15 amino acids. The J segment lost 7 bases and the V segment lost 7 bases, leaving 12 bases of the junction unmatched. CDR1 is SNHLY and CDR2 is FYNNEI in the germline V gene.

This clone has a single count. Relative to the germline gene, one junction end is altered; a read error may explain this. V and J are TRBV29-1 and TRBJ2-1; TRBD1 might be the D (6 bases). Germline V lookup: CDR1 SQVTM, CDR2 ANQGSEA. The CDR3 consists of 12 residues. CDR3 nucleotides: TGCAGCGTTAAAGACAGGTTCTATGAGCAGTTCTTC. It encodes CSVKDRFYEQFF.

The chain uses TRBV19 and TRBJ2-3, with a tentative D call TRBD2 (5 bases). The CDR3 spans 14 residues. Deletions cut 10 bases from V and 5 bases from J, with 19 bases between. In germline, CDR1 is LNHDA, CDR2 SQIVND (reference sequence). CDR3 protein: CATATGFGKDTQYF. CDR3 DNA sequence: TGTGCCACCGCTACGGGGTTTGGGAAAGATACGCAGTATTTT. The full variable domain, its missing parts supplied by reference TRBV19 and TRBJ2-3, is DGGITQSPKYLFRKEGQNVTLSCEQNLNHDAMYWYRQDPGQGLRLIYYSQIVNDFQKGDIAEGYSVSREKKESFPLTVTSAQKNPTAFYLCATATGFGKDTQYFGPGTRLTVL.

The J gene is TRBJ2-7, the V gene TRBV7-8; D possibly corresponds to TRBD2 (6 bases). The CDR3 has 14 amino acids. The germline gives CDR1 SGHVS, CDR2 FQNEAQ. Trimming removed 5 bases from V and 1 base from J, with 12 bases in between. The CDR3 DNA sequence: TGTGCCAGCAGCGACGTCGGGGGATCCTACGAGCAGTACTTC. This encodes CASSDVGGSYEQYF.

This clone was seen a handful of times. The V gene is TRBV18, the J gene TRBJ1-1; D not certain. The CDR3 is made up of 11 amino acids. V was cut by 3 bases and J by 6 bases, with 5 bases left in between. CDR1 and CDR2 from the germline V gene are KGHSH and LQKENI. CDR3 nucleotides: TGTGCCAGCTCACCGGTAGCTGAAGCTTTCTTT. This codes for CASSPVAEAFF.

This clone occurred once. This chain connects TRBV6-5 to TRBJ2-7; the match to TRBD1 covers 12 bases. Per germline, CDR1 MNHEY and CDR2 SVGAGI. This CDR3 is 13 amino acids long. The V gene end was trimmed by 10 bases and the J gene end by 2 bases; junction bases not matched to a gene: 3. The CDR3 nucleotides are TGTGCCACCCGGGACAGGGGGCCCTACGAGCAGTACTTC. This gives the protein CATRDRGPYEQYF.

The chain has TRBV11-2 and TRBJ2-7, with 13 positions matching TRBD2. Germline V gene lookup returns CDR1 SGHAT and CDR2 FQNNGV. V dropped 1 base and J dropped 1; count of bases not matched to a gene: 10. The CDR3 extends over 19 amino acids. The CDR3, as DNA: TGTGCCAGCAGCTTAGTACGGACTAGCGGGAGCCTAGGGTCCTACGAGCAGTACTTC. It specifies CASSLVRTSGSLGSYEQYF.

V is TRBV10-3 and J is TRBJ2-1, with D possibly TRBD1 on 6 matching bases. Germline CDR1 and CDR2: ENHRY and SYGVKD. The CDR3 loop spans 13 amino acids. V lost 6 bases, J lost 10 bases, and 16 bases lay in between. CDR3: CAISLGDTSEQFF. Written as DNA, the CDR3 is TGTGCCATCAGCCTGGGGGACACTTCAGAGCAGTTCTTC.

This chain links TRBV6-6 with TRBJ1-3; D gene unclear. Germline CDR1 reads MNHNY; CDR2 reads SVGAGI (reference sequence). The CDR3 spans 12 residues. Trimming stripped 6 bases from V and 7 bases from J, with 10 bases between. In nucleotides, the CDR3 is TGTGCCAGCAGCCCGGGAAGGAACACCATATATTTT. Translating it yields CASSPGRNTIYF.

The chain employs TRBV9 and TRBJ2-2; D unresolved. Looked up from germline, CDR1 is SGDLS and CDR2 is YYNGEE. V was pared by 4 bases and J by 2 bases, with 15 bases between. The CDR3 has 16 amino acids. The CDR3 region is CASSPTSVHNTGELFF. The CDR3 nucleotides read TGTGCCAGCAGCCCCACCTCGGTCCATAACACCGGGGAGCTGTTTTTT.

The V and J genes are TRBV5-1 and TRBJ2-1; 9 positions match TRBD2. Looked up from germline, CDR1 is SGHRS and CDR2 is YFSETQ. The CDR3 totals 19 residues. V was pared by 3 bases and J by 0 bases, with 13 bases of the junction left unmatched. Here the CDR3 DNA reads TGCGCCAGCAGCTCGGCCAGGAGTATAGCGGGAGACTCCTACAATGAGCAGTTCTTC. Protein sequence: CASSSARSIAGDSYNEQFF.

The chain couples TRBV29-1 to TRBJ2-7; 7 positions match TRBD1. Per germline, CDR1 SQVTM and CDR2 ANQGSEA. The CDR3 is made up of 12 amino acids. Trimming at V came to 7 bases and at J to 3 bases, leaving 6 bases not matched to a gene. The CDR3 coding sequence is TGCAGCGCACAGACAGGGAACTACGAGCAGTACTTC. The encoded protein is CSAQTGNYEQYF.

This chain links TRBV6-5 with TRBJ1-1; D is uncertain. V dropped 5 bases and J dropped 4 bases, with 11 bases sitting between them. The CDR3 spans 13 residues. Looked up from germline, CDR1 is MNHEY and CDR2 is SVGAGI. The CDR3 is CASSPEGPTEAFF. The CDR3 bases are TGTGCCAGCAGTCCCGAGGGTCCCACTGAAGCTTTCTTT.

The V call is TRBV9, the J call TRBJ2-5, with D possibly matching TRBD2 (6 bases). Germline V gene lookup returns CDR1 SGDLS and CDR2 YYNGEE. Trimming pared 5 bases from V and 11 bases from J, leaving 16 bases between. This CDR3 spans 12 amino acids. CDR3 coding DNA: TGTGCCAGCAGTTCCGACGGACGGGAGCAGTACTTC. The encoded protein is CASSSDGREQYF.

V is TRBV7-8 and J is TRBJ2-5; 11 nucleotides line up with TRBD1. V lost 5 bases, J lost 4 bases, and 9 bases stayed unmatched. Per germline, CDR1 SGHVS and CDR2 FQNEAQ. The CDR3 sequence is 16 residues long. The CDR3 DNA reads TGTGCCAGCAGCCGGACAGGGGGCGGTCTGGGAGAGACCCAGTACTTC. This translates into CASSRTGGGLGETQYF.

J is TRBJ1-1 and V is TRBV29-1; D gene uncertain. Germline values: CDR1 SQVTM, CDR2 ANQGSEA. The CDR3 contains 11 residues. The germline V and J ends were trimmed by 1 base and 8 bases, with 8 bases remaining between them. The CDR3 DNA sequence: TGCAGCGTTGAAGGGGCATCAGAAGCTTTCTTT. This sequence encodes CSVEGASEAFF.

The CDR3, as DNA: TGCGCCAGCAGGTCCGGAGGGCGAGAGACCCAGTACTTC. Translating gives CASRSGGRETQYF. The chain couples TRBV5-1 to TRBJ2-5; TRBD2 is a possible D gene (6 bases). CDR1 SGHRS and CDR2 YFSETQ come from the germline V gene. CDR3 size: 13 residues. V lost 5 bases to trimming and J lost 4 bases, with 12 bases between them. Together with reference TRBV5-1 and TRBJ2-5, the CDR3 gives the full variable domain: KAGVTQTPRYLIKTRGQQVTLSCSPISGHRSVSWYQQTPGQGLQFLFEYFSETQRNKGNFPGRFSGRQFSNSRSEMNVSTLELGDSALYLCASRSGGRETQYFGPGTRLLVL.

The chain joins TRBV25-1 to TRBJ1-4, with a tentative D call TRBD1 (6 bases). V shed 1 base and J shed 7 bases, with 10 bases lying between them. Germline V CDR1 and CDR2: MGHDK, SYGVNS. The CDR3 totals 14 residues. CDR3 DNA: TGTGCCAGCAGTGAATGGGGACATCTTGAAAAACTGTTTTTT. It yields the protein CASSEWGHLEKLFF.